These T cell receptor beta chains were read from a single sample in a study of PD-1 blockade in mismatch repair-deficient tumors. Data came from immunoSEQ multiplex PCR; TCRdb stores just in-frame clones and leaves some out. The sample includes about 34,000 clones, around 80% seen only once; the top ten take roughly 3.5%. The sequencing here drew on PBMCs, taken less than 7 weeks after starting pembrolizumab. The source of these receptors is an adult with mismatch repair-deficient cancer. The CDR3 runs from the conserved cysteine through the conserved F or W. The D gene is left open where the match is weak. Some rows mark clone size as missing; the rest say once, few, many or name a class of expanded clone.

j_call v_call cdr3_length d_call clone_size cdr3_aa cdr3_nt
TRBJ2-7 TRBV27 15 . few CASSSRQDTSYEQYF TGTGCCAGCAGTTCGCGACAGGATACCTCCTACGAGCAGTACTTC
TRBJ2-3 TRBV10-2 15 . . CASRVRSNRADTQYF TGCGCCAGCAGGGTTCGGTCGAACAGGGCTGATACGCAGTATTTT
TRBJ1-5 TRBV6-4 13 . . CASSGEVNQPQHF TGTGCCAGCAGTGGAGAGGTTAATCAGCCCCAGCATTTT
TRBJ2-7 TRBV10-1 13 TRBD2 few CASSLGTSGEQYF TGCGCCAGCAGTCTGGGGACTAGCGGCGAGCAGTACTTC
TRBJ2-7 TRBV11-3 15 TRBD2 . CASSSSLAGPAEQYF TGTGCCAGCAGCTCGTCACTAGCGGGACCAGCCGAGCAGTACTTC
TRBJ1-3 TRBV9 13 . once CASSSHRENTIYF TGTGCCAGCAGCTCTCACAGGGAGAACACCATATATTTT
TRBJ2-7 TRBV29-1 13 TRBD2 few CSVSLAGEYEQYF TGCAGCGTTTCACTAGCGGGGGAATACGAGCAGTACTTC
TRBJ2-1 TRBV9 15 . . CASSVAPGLYNEQFF TGTGCCAGCAGCGTAGCCCCGGGTCTTTACAATGAGCAGTTCTTC
TRBJ2-3 TRBV28 16 . once CASSWPLRPSTDTQYF TGTGCCAGCAGTTGGCCCCTCCGTCCTAGCACAGATACGCAGTATTTT
TRBJ2-7 TRBV5-5 13 . few CASSNFDSYEQYF TGTGCCAGCAGCAATTTCGACAGTTACGAGCAGTACTTC
TRBJ2-1 TRBV28 17 TRBD1 . CASSLKVPRGLYNEQFF TGTGCCAGCAGTTTAAAAGTCCCCAGGGGGCTCTACAATGAGCAGTTCTTC
TRBJ1-5 TRBV19 15 TRBD1 . CASRPTGQGGQPQHF TGTGCCAGTCGTCCAACCGGACAGGGCGGTCAGCCCCAGCATTTT
TRBJ2-3 TRBV4-2 11 . . CASSQDRGQYF TGTGCCAGCAGCCAAGATAGAGGGCAGTATTTT
TRBJ2-3 TRBV7-3 15 TRBD2 once CASSLNPSGTDTQYF TGTGCCAGCAGCTTAAATCCTAGCGGGACAGATACGCAGTATTTT